These T cell receptor beta chains were read from a single sample in a study of blood T cell repertoires in COVID-19. The assay was immunoSEQ multiplex PCR, and TCRdb's table has in-frame clones only and misses some. The sample has 75,000 to 100,000 clones, 75% to 85% seen once; the top ten hold 8.5% to 10%. Sequencing input: peripheral blood. These receptors were taken from a woman over 75 with acute or convalescent COVID-19. Both conserved end residues are trimmed from each CDR3.

V gene	J gene	CDR3 protein
TRBV6-2/TRBV6-3	TRBJ2-2	ASSYAVGELF
TRBV7-8	TRBJ2-7	ASSLSRQTAYEQY
TRBV11-2	TRBJ1-2	ASSLDGTGVGYT
TRBV7-2	TRBJ2-5	ASSFAGKETQY
TRBV7-2	TRBJ2-7	ASRPGLAGIPYEQY
TRBV6-2/TRBV6-3	TRBJ2-1	ASSQSGPYRASRNEQF
TRBV6-1	TRBJ2-7	ASSATGTSGNRIEQY
TRBV4-2	TRBJ2-7	ASSRPGQGIYEQY
TRBV14	TRBJ2-1	ASSQTGLQNEQF
TRBV27	TRBJ1-1	ASSLSGQVTEAF
TRBV5-1	TRBJ1-2	ASSRTTDRTNYGYT
TRBV23-1	TRBJ1-5	ASSQPGVSNQPQH
TRBV7-2	TRBJ2-2	ASSFRGMVAGELF
TRBV30	TRBJ1-2	AWSQNYGYT
TRBV10-3	TRBJ1-2	AISDNTRGQSDGYT
TRBV7-2	TRBJ1-2	ASSLVGRQGYGYT
TRBV5-1	TRBJ2-7	ASSWGQGTRAYEQY
TRBV4-2	TRBJ2-5	ASSQSGAAGGGETQY
TRBV18	TRBJ2-1	ASSPGGISYNEQF
TRBV7-2	TRBJ1-1	ASSSQEDTEAF
TRBV28	TRBJ2-7	ASRAFSAPREQY
TRBV7-2	TRBJ1-2	ASSLADGTGTMRGYT
TRBV27	TRBJ1-2	ASSPLGQDNGYT
TRBV5-7	TRBJ1-4	ASSLTLRGQGKEQLF
TRBV2	TRBJ1-6	ASTQGGINSPLH
TRBV3-1/TRBV3-2	TRBJ1-1	ASSPEQGPGTEAF
TRBV28	TRBJ2-6	ASRPSGGILSGANVLT
TRBV5-4	TRBJ2-4	ASSLSVAGMNIQY
TRBV28	TRBJ2-1	ASGLAASYNEQF
TRBV5-1	TRBJ2-1	ASSPTSGRNEQF
TRBV3-1/TRBV3-2	TRBJ1-2	ASSQDQAGGSGYT
TRBV19	TRBJ1-1	ASSILGGLNTEAF
TRBV18	TRBJ1-2	ASSPGTGGARYGYT
TRBV27	TRBJ2-7	ASSVGTSGRGEQY
TRBV18	TRBJ2-1	ASSSTGVNEQF
TRBV19	TRBJ2-1	ASSRDSTYNEQF
TRBV5-1	TRBJ1-2	ASSLAVGTVTNGYT
TRBV20-1	TRBJ1-2	SARVLDGYT
TRBV19	TRBJ2-1	ASSLGRGNEQF
TRBV2	TRBJ1-5	ASRDLTGGNQPQH
TRBV30	TRBJ2-3	AWSVRGTGGVTDTQY
TRBV2	TRBJ1-2	ASSENQGNYGYT
TRBV9	TRBJ2-5	ASSVGGVGQETQY
TRBV27	TRBJ1-6	ASSLQGANSPLH
TRBV6-6	TRBJ1-1	ASSYSSDRGNTEAF
TRBV18	TRBJ2-7	ASSPGRVYEQY
TRBV11-2	TRBJ1-2	ASSLSGLAVYGYT
TRBV18	TRBJ1-1	ASSPGQARNTEAF
TRBV27	TRBJ2-7	ASNSGTGGTEQY
TRBV4-1	TRBJ1-5	ASSQDGQGVQPQH
TRBV5-1	TRBJ1-2	ASSGGQGAGYT
TRBV27	TRBJ2-7	ASSLRGAGGLEQY
TRBV5-1	TRBJ2-3	ASSIGQGRTDTQY
TRBV3-1/TRBV3-2	TRBJ1-2	ASSQDLRMAGYT
TRBV6-5	TRBJ2-1	ASGRTSGNYNEQF
TRBV7-2	TRBJ2-1	ASSSGLAGFKDEQF
TRBV6-5	TRBJ2-7	ASSYSSEAYEQY
TRBV30	TRBJ2-3	AWGTQGTDTQY
TRBV28	TRBJ1-1	ASSGRTGRNTEAF